What follows are 21 T cell receptor beta chains derived from one specimen sequenced in a study of T-cell reconstitution after alpha-beta-depleted transplantation in children. Unique molecular identifiers were incorporated into the prepared TCRbeta library. In TCRdb, the PCR reads were re-called with MiXCR into one record per CDR3 protein. The sample holds nearly 200,000 distinct CDR3 sequences, 6.3% seen once. Sample: PBMCs, taken before TCRalphabeta/CD19-depleted stem cell transplant. The receptors were sampled from a girl less than two years old with combined immunodeficiency, due to receive a stem cell transplant.

The chain combines TRBV3-1 with TRBJ2-5; 7 bases map to TRBD1. Germline loops: CDR1 LGHDT, CDR2 YNNKEL (reference sequence). Losses at the gene ends were 11 bases for V and 5 bases for J; bases not matched to a gene: 11. This CDR3 comprises 13 residues. DNA of the CDR3: TGTGCCTGCTCCCTGACAGGGATGGAGACCCAGTACTTC. This codes for CACSLTGMETQYF.

This clonotype was seen only a few times. This chain joins TRBV24-1 and TRBJ2-5, with a weak D call TRBD1 (6 bases). The germline V gene encodes CDR1 KGHDR and CDR2 SFDVKD. CDR3 length: 16 residues. V shed 3 bases and J shed 2 bases, with 15 bases lying between them. The CDR3 DNA follows: TGTGCCACCAGTGATCCCCGTCAGGGGCCTCAAGAGACCCAGTACTTC. It codes for CATSDPRQGPQETQYF.

This clonotype was detected ten times or more. The chain recombines TRBV5-6 with TRBJ2-3; D not certain. CDR3 length equals 14 residues. CDR1 is SGHDT and CDR2 is YYEEEE in the germline V gene. Trimming removed 1 base from V and 1 base from J, with 7 bases in between. This chain's CDR3 is CASSLYKGTDTQYF. In nucleotides, the CDR3 is TGTGCCAGCAGCTTGTACAAAGGCACAGATACGCAGTATTTT.

In its sample, this clonotype was seen once. A clone one base away is much larger, so this may be a read error. V usage is TRBV11-3 and J usage is TRBJ2-1; D gene ambiguous. The CDR3 has 17 amino acids. Germline values: CDR1 SGHNT, CDR2 YENEEA. As DNA, the CDR3 is TGTGCCATCAGCTTAAGAGATAGGGAACTCCTCTACAATGAGCAGTTCTTC. Translating gives CAISLRDRELLYNEQFF.

The V gene is TRBV19, the J gene TRBJ2-7; maybe TRBD2 (6 bases). This CDR3 spans 15 amino acids. Germline lookup yields CDR1 LNHDA and CDR2 SQIVND (reference sequence). The V and J ends lost 5 bases and 5 bases respectively, with 19 bases between them. CDR3 sequence (DNA): TGTGCCAGTAGTCCCTCCAGACGGGAGAGGAACGAGCAGTACTTC. This translates into CASSPSRRERNEQYF.

The V call is TRBV12-3 or TRBV12-4, the J call TRBJ2-7; no reliable D call. CDR3 length: 15 residues. The V end was cut by 4 bases, the J end by 1 base, with 14 bases between. CDR3 sequence reads: CASSSPRRASYEQYF. CDR3 nucleotides: TGTGCCAGCAGTTCCCCCCGACGCGCATCCTACGAGCAGTACTTC.

At least ten counts were recorded for this clonotype. This rearrangement joins TRBV9 to TRBJ2-6; maybe TRBD2 (5 bases). The CDR3 contains 17 residues. Trimming pared 4 bases from V and 0 bases from J, leaving 14 bases between. Germline V gene lookup returns CDR1 SGDLS and CDR2 YYNGEE. The CDR3 sequence is CASSHSTDYSGANVLTF. CDR3 nucleotide sequence: TGTGCCAGCAGCCACTCCACCGACTACTCTGGGGCCAACGTCCTGACTTTC. Combining the CDR3 with reference TRBV9 and TRBJ2-6 gives the whole variable domain DSGVTQTPKHLITATGQRVTLRCSPRSGDLSVYWYQQSLDQGLQFLIQYYNGEERAKGNILERFSAQQFPDLHSELNLSSLELGDSALYFCASSHSTDYSGANVLTFGAGSRLTVL.

Ten or more counts support this clonotype. The chain couples TRBV29-1 to TRBJ2-4, with D tentatively TRBD1 (6 bases). CDR1 SQVTM and CDR2 ANQGSEA come from the germline V gene. Trimming left V 5 bases short and J 0 bases short, with 14 bases between. CDR3 length equals 15 residues. The CDR3 nucleotides read TGCAGCGTTTTGACAGGCCCGCTAGCCAAAAACATTCAGTACTTC. Translated, it gives CSVLTGPLAKNIQYF.

The sample holds many counts of this clonotype. This rearrangement joins TRBV20-1 to TRBJ1-5; perhaps TRBD1 as D (5 bases). The germline V gene encodes CDR1 DFQATT and CDR2 SNEGSKA (reference sequence). The CDR3 runs 15 residues. The V and J ends lost 1 base and 5 bases respectively, with 15 bases between them. The CDR3: CSARASNRDYQPQHF. DNA of the CDR3: TGCAGTGCTAGAGCGTCAAATCGGGACTATCAGCCCCAGCATTTT.

The genes are TRBV25-1 and TRBJ2-7; 8 nucleotides line up with TRBD2. The CDR3 spans 16 residues. Germline trimming cut 4 bases from V and 3 bases from J; bases unmatched to any gene: 11. The V gene's germline CDR1 is MGHDK and CDR2 SYGVNS. CDR3 DNA sequence: TGTGCCAGCAGTGCTTCTCCGGGACTAGATCTCTACGAGCAGTACTTC. Its protein product is CASSASPGLDLYEQYF.

This clonotype was seen more than once but under ten times. V gene TRBV13 combines with J gene TRBJ2-1; possible D gene TRBD2, 6 bases. Germline lookup yields CDR1 PRHDT and CDR2 FYEKMQ (reference sequence). The CDR3 spans 17 residues. The ends were cut back, 5 bases at V and 0 bases at J, with 17 bases in the middle. Here the CDR3 DNA reads TGTGCCAGCAGCGACAAAGGGGCGGGGTCCTCCTACAATGAGCAGTTCTTC. This encodes CASSDKGAGSSYNEQFF.

This clonotype showed up many times. The rearrangement uses TRBV5-6 and TRBJ1-1; D remains ambiguous. The CDR3 is 11 residues long. Trimming shortened V by 0 bases and J by 8 bases, and 5 bases separated the two germline ends. CDR1 and CDR2 (germline): SGHDT, YYEEEE. This CDR3 reads CASSLAGEAFF. The CDR3 coding sequence is TGTGCCAGCAGCTTGGCTGGGGAAGCTTTCTTT.

V gene TRBV20-1 combines with J gene TRBJ2-1; the match to TRBD2 covers 10 bases. V shed 0 bases, J shed 8 bases, and the junction held 13 bases outside the gene matches. Per germline, CDR1 DFQATT and CDR2 SNEGSKA (reference sequence). This CDR3 is 17 amino acids long. CDR3 amino acids: CSARDRGALAGAYEQFF. The CDR3 nucleotides read TGCAGTGCTAGAGATCGGGGGGCCCTAGCGGGGGCCTATGAGCAGTTCTTC.

This clonotype has at least ten counts. The chain links TRBV12-3 or TRBV12-4 to TRBJ1-3, with TRBD1 as a possible D gene (6 bases). Trimming took off 6 bases at V and 3 bases at J, with 15 bases between the two ends. The length of the CDR3 is 15 residues. This CDR3 is CASSPTGGFGNTIYF. The CDR3 nucleotides read TGTGCCAGCAGCCCGACCGGGGGCTTTGGAAACACCATATATTTT.

Many counts were recorded for this clonotype. J is TRBJ2-2 and V is TRBV12-3 or TRBV12-4; no clear D. With 3 bases removed from V and 3 bases from J, the gap between germline ends came to 5 bases. This CDR3 region has 13 residues. CDR3 sequence: CASSFRHTGELFF. The CDR3 DNA follows: TGTGCCAGCAGTTTCCGCCACACCGGGGAGCTGTTTTTT.

This clonotype was found many times. This chain connects TRBV20-1 to TRBJ1-4; 9 bases line up with TRBD1. The trim removed 6 bases at V and 14 bases at J, leaving 7 bases unmatched. The CDR3 loop spans 11 amino acids. The germline V gene encodes CDR1 DFQATT and CDR2 SNEGSKA (reference sequence). The CDR3 region has the DNA TGCAGTGCACAGGGGGCAGGAGAGCTGTTTTTT. Translated: CSAQGAGELFF.

In this sample, this clonotype turned up many times. The chain links TRBV5-1 to TRBJ2-7; 8 nucleotides line up with TRBD2. Per the germline V gene, CDR1 is SGHRS and CDR2 is YFSETQ. There are 13 residues in the CDR3. After removal of 4 bases from V and 2 bases from J, the junction contained 2 bases not matched to a gene. The CDR3 bases are TGCGCCAGCAGCGAGGGACTAGCCTACGAGCAGTACTTC. It codes for CASSEGLAYEQYF.

In this sample, this clonotype turned up a few times. The chain has TRBV5-1 and TRBJ1-4; possible D gene TRBD1, 6 bases. With 0 bases removed from V and 10 bases from J, the gap between germline ends came to 16 bases. The CDR3 has 15 amino acids. Germline CDR1 and CDR2: SGHRS and YFSETQ. The CDR3 region is CASSLAGDTKGKLFF. CDR3 DNA sequence: TGCGCCAGCAGCTTGGCCGGGGACACCAAGGGAAAACTGTTTTTT.

This clonotype occurred many times. The gene calls are TRBV12-3 or TRBV12-4 and TRBJ2-5; D is possibly TRBD2 (5 bases). Deletions cut 9 bases from V and 4 bases from J, with 15 bases between. The CDR3 extends over 13 amino acids. The CDR3 DNA follows: TGTGCCAGTGGGCTAGCATGGCGAGAGACCCAGTACTTC. Its translation: CASGLAWRETQYF.

In its sample, this clonotype was seen many times. This chain uses TRBV4-1 with TRBJ2-5, with 8 bases fitting TRBD2. The CDR3 loop spans 14 amino acids. The V gene's germline CDR1 is MGHRA and CDR2 YSYEKL. V shed 6 bases and J 5 bases; nucleotides not matched to a gene: 8. CDR3 DNA: TGCGCCAGCAGTCTTTTTAGCGGGGAGGAGACCCAGTACTTC. Translated, it gives CASSLFSGEETQYF.

The sample holds many counts of this clonotype. This chain uses TRBV15 with TRBJ1-5; 8 bases match TRBD1. Germline trimming cut 5 bases from V and 3 bases from J; bases unmatched to any gene: 3. CDR3 length: 14 amino acids. Germline CDR1 reads LNHNV; CDR2 reads YYDKDF (reference sequence). CDR3 DNA: TGTGCCACCAGCGAGACAGGGGACAATCAGCCCCAGCATTTT. Amino acid sequence: CATSETGDNQPQHF. Supplemented by reference TRBV15 and TRBJ1-5, the full variable domain reads DAMVIQNPRYQVTQFGKPVTLSCSQTLNHNVMYWYQQKSSQAPKLLFHYYDKDFNNEADTPDNFQSRRPNTSFCFLDIRSPGLGDTAMYLCATSETGDNQPQHFGDGTRLSIL.